These 18 T cell receptor beta chains were all obtained from the same sample, sequenced in a study of blood T cell repertoires in COVID-19. Only in-frame clones appear in the TCRdb table, and some are missing; sequencing was by immunoSEQ multiplex PCR. Of roughly 100,000 clones detected, about 86% appear once; the ten largest clones hold approximately 3.4%. The sample taken for sequencing was peripheral blood. The receptors were gathered from a woman over 75 with active or convalescent COVID-19.

This chain joins TRBV5-4 and TRBJ1-2, with no clear D. Between the trimmed V and J ends, which lost 0 bases and 3 bases, there was a span of 12 bases. CDR3 length: 15 residues. Germline V gene sequence: CDR1 SGHNT, CDR2 YYREEE (reference sequence). The CDR3 DNA follows: TGTGCCAGCAGCTTGGGGCAGGCTGCATACTATGGCTACACCTTC. As protein: CASSLGQAAYYGYTF.

This chain connects TRBV19 to TRBJ1-2, with D possibly matching TRBD1 (6 bases). This CDR3 is built from 15 residues. The V end was cut by 4 bases, the J end by 2 bases, with 14 bases between. CDR1 is LNHDA and CDR2 is SQIVND in the germline V gene (reference sequence). Written as DNA, the CDR3 is TGTGCCAGTAGTACTAGAGGGACAAACAACTATGGCTACACCTTC. The encoded protein is CASSTRGTNNYGYTF.

This clone has only a few counts. The rearrangement joins TRBV7-2 to TRBJ2-1; TRBD2 matches 9 bases. Germline CDR1 reads SGHTA; CDR2 reads FQGNSA. Losses at the gene ends were 3 bases for V and 7 bases for J; bases not matched to a gene: 4. This CDR3 spans 14 amino acids. The CDR3 nucleotides are TGTGCCAGCAGCTTGGGCGGGGGGGCTAATGAGCAGTTCTTC. It encodes CASSLGGGANEQFF.

J is TRBJ1-2 and V is TRBV28; D uncertain. V was shortened by 6 bases and J by 5 bases, with 13 bases between the two germline ends. The germline V gene encodes CDR1 MDHEN and CDR2 SYDVKM. This CDR3 comprises 13 residues. CDR3 in amino acids: CASRFQAGYGYTF. CDR3 sequence (DNA): TGTGCCAGCAGGTTCCAGGCAGGATATGGCTACACCTTC.

V is TRBV4-3 and J is TRBJ2-7; no clear D gene. The CDR3 spans 15 residues. Germline assignment: CDR1 LGHNA and CDR2 YSLEER. The V and J ends lost 0 bases and 0 bases respectively, with 9 bases between them. CDR3 nucleotide sequence: TGCGCCAGCAGCCAAGATGCGTGGAGCTCCTACGAGCAGTACTTC. Translation: CASSQDAWSSYEQYF.

This clone is a singleton in its sample. The chain carries TRBV3-1 (or the pseudogene TRBV3-2) and TRBJ1-6; D not certain. CDR1 is LGHDT and CDR2 is YNNKEL in the germline V gene (reference sequence). The CDR3 sequence is 17 residues long. V lost 4 bases to trimming and J lost 0 bases, with 13 bases between them. CDR3 loop: CASSPKAEFSYNSPLHF. The CDR3 DNA sequence: TGTGCCAGCAGCCCAAAAGCGGAGTTCTCCTATAATTCACCCCTCCACTTT.

The chain recombines TRBV6-2 or TRBV6-3 with TRBJ1-3; 10 nucleotides line up with TRBD1. This CDR3 comprises 16 residues. With 4 bases clipped from V and 4 bases from J, the junction kept 7 bases outside the gene matches. The germline V gene has CDR1 MNHEY and CDR2 SVGEGT. The chain's CDR3 is CASSSRQGADGNTIYF. CDR3 in DNA: TGTGCCAGCAGTTCGCGACAGGGGGCGGACGGAAACACCATATATTTT.

The V call is TRBV19, the J call TRBJ2-3; 8 bases map to TRBD2. Trimming at V came to 5 bases and at J to 0 bases, leaving 1 base not matched to a gene. CDR3 length: 14 residues. Germline assignment: CDR1 LNHDA and CDR2 SQIVND (reference sequence). CDR3 coding DNA: TGTGCCAGTAGTCGGGAGGGGAGCACAGATACGCAGTATTTT. Translated: CASSREGSTDTQYF. The entire variable domain, with the rest obtained from reference TRBV19 and TRBJ2-3, is as follows: DGGITQSPKYLFRKEGQNVTLSCEQNLNHDAMYWYRQDPGQGLRLIYYSQIVNDFQKGDIAEGYSVSREKKESFPLTVTSAQKNPTAFYLCASSREGSTDTQYFGPGTRLTVL.

J is TRBJ2-1 and V is TRBV2; 13 positions agree with TRBD2. The germline gives CDR1 SNHLY, CDR2 FYNNEI. The CDR3 is made up of 15 amino acids. The V and J ends lost 7 bases and 7 bases, in that order; junction bases with no gene match: 7. This CDR3 is CASNLATSGGNEQFF. The CDR3 DNA follows: TGTGCCAGCAATCTGGCGACTAGCGGGGGGAATGAGCAGTTCTTC.

The rearrangement uses TRBV29-1 and TRBJ1-6, with D tentatively TRBD1 (5 bases). Between the trimmed V and J ends, which lost 8 bases and 9 bases, there was a span of 17 bases. The CDR3 sequence is 13 residues long. CDR1 SQVTM and CDR2 ANQGSEA come from the germline V gene. CDR3 sequence (DNA): TGCAGCCCCCCCCGGGGACTGATTTCACCCCTCCACTTT. Translating gives CSPPRGLISPLHF.

V is TRBV18 and J is TRBJ1-5; TRBD1 is a possible D gene (6 bases). In germline, CDR1 is KGHSH, CDR2 LQKENI. The CDR3 contains 14 residues. The V end lost 3 bases, the J end lost 5 bases, and 11 bases lay between the germline ends. This CDR3 reads CASSPLDSDQPQHF. CDR3 nucleotides: TGTGCCAGCTCACCTCTGGACAGCGATCAGCCCCAGCATTTT.

This chain joins TRBV27 and TRBJ2-7; tentatively, D is TRBD1 (5 bases). The V gene lost 5 bases and the J gene lost 2 bases, with 16 bases spanning the gap. Germline CDR1 reads MNHEY; CDR2 reads SMNVEV (reference sequence). There are 15 residues in the CDR3. DNA for the CDR3: TGTGCCAGCAGTCCCTTTTGGGGCACTACCTACGAGCAGTACTTC. This sequence encodes CASSPFWGTTYEQYF.

This chain joins TRBV29-1 and TRBJ2-3, with TRBD1 matching 7 bases. The J segment lost 1 base and the V segment lost 8 bases, leaving 6 bases of the junction unmatched. Germline V CDR1 and CDR2: SQVTM, ANQGSEA. The CDR3 runs 13 residues. CDR3 amino acids: CSYSGTGTDTQYF. Written as DNA, the CDR3 is TGCAGCTACTCCGGGACAGGCACAGATACGCAGTATTTT.

The V gene is TRBV5-4, the J gene TRBJ2-3; D gene uncertain. Germline-derived CDR1 and CDR2 are SGHNT and YYREEE (reference sequence). V was shortened by 4 bases and J by 1 base, with 10 bases between the two germline ends. The CDR3 is 14 residues long. DNA of the CDR3: TGTGCCAGCAGCCTTGAACCGGGCACAGATACGCAGTATTTT. Its translation: CASSLEPGTDTQYF.

With respect to this clone: The identical CDR3 is also encoded by other nucleotide sequences in the sample. The chain uses TRBV5-1 and TRBJ1-5; D is undetermined. CDR1 and CDR2 from the germline V gene are SGHRS and YFSETQ. CDR3 length: 13 residues. Trimming cost V 0 bases and J 5 bases, with 6 bases left between them. The CDR3 bases are TGCGCCAGCAGCTTGGGGAGGGATCAGCCCCAGCATTTT. Protein sequence: CASSLGRDQPQHF.

This clone was observed a few times. The rearrangement links TRBV9 to TRBJ2-7, with D perhaps matching TRBD2 (5 bases). From germline, CDR1 is SGDLS and CDR2 YYNGEE. The germline V and J ends were trimmed by 0 bases and 6 bases, with 13 bases remaining between them. The CDR3 is made up of 14 amino acids. CDR3 region: CASSVGPLGAEQYF. CDR3 in DNA: TGTGCCAGCAGCGTAGGACCCCTGGGAGCCGAGCAGTACTTC. The variable domain in full, completed from reference TRBV9 and TRBJ2-7, reads DSGVTQTPKHLITATGQRVTLRCSPRSGDLSVYWYQQSLDQGLQFLIQYYNGEERAKGNILERFSAQQFPDLHSELNLSSLELGDSALYFCASSVGPLGAEQYFGPGTRLTVT.

The rearrangement uses TRBV15 and TRBJ1-2; possible D gene TRBD1, 6 bases. Germline-derived CDR1 and CDR2 are LNHNV and YYDKDF (reference sequence). The CDR3 is made up of 13 amino acids. Deletions cut 5 bases from V and 4 bases from J, with 11 bases between. CDR3 loop: CATSVPRGYGYTF. CDR3 DNA: TGTGCCACCAGCGTACCCAGGGGCTATGGCTACACCTTC.

The chain couples TRBV29-1 to TRBJ1-2, with D perhaps matching TRBD1 (5 bases). Trimming took off 3 bases at V and 6 bases at J, with 14 bases between the two ends. Germline values: CDR1 SQVTM, CDR2 ANQGSEA. This CDR3 region has 13 residues. The CDR3 loop reads CSVESRREDGYTF. For the CDR3, the DNA is TGCAGCGTTGAGTCCCGCAGGGAGGATGGCTACACCTTC.